The 32 T cell receptor beta chains listed next were all sequenced from one sample in a study of T cell repertoires in cytomegalovirus infection. From the reads, TCRdb called clonotypes with MiXCR, one entry per CDR3 protein. This table has some 440,000 distinct CDR3 sequences, roughly 30% appearing once. The sample comprised PBMCs. The receptors come from a human donor in good health (CMV status not recorded). Some clones in this sample may be carry-over from other donors' samples.

The chain combines TRBV4-3 with TRBJ2-3; 9 bases are shared with TRBD1. V was clipped by 3 bases and J by 3 bases; unmatched bases: 10. From germline, CDR1 is LGHNA and CDR2 YSLEER. The CDR3 consists of 17 residues. The CDR3 is CASSQNPGTGPTDTQYF. CDR3 coding DNA: TGCGCCAGCAGCCAGAACCCAGGGACAGGGCCAACAGATACGCAGTATTTT.

There are a few counts of this clonotype. The rearrangement uses TRBV5-1 and TRBJ1-4; D not resolved. Germline CDR1 reads SGHRS; CDR2 reads YFSETQ. V gave up 4 bases and J gave up 0 bases, with 10 bases separating them. CDR3 length: 15 residues. The CDR3 loop is CASSVTGATNEKLFF. The DNA of the CDR3 is TGCGCCAGCAGCGTTACGGGAGCAACTAATGAAAAACTGTTTTTT.

In regard to this clonotype: A clone one base away is much larger, so this may be a read error. The rearrangement uses TRBV7-2 and TRBJ2-3; a possible D gene is TRBD2 (6 bases). CDR1 is SGHTA, CDR2 FQGNSA, per germline. With 4 bases removed from V and 0 bases from J, the gap between germline ends came to 14 bases. The CDR3 extends over 16 amino acids. CDR3: CASSWSGEFSTDTQYF. CDR3 in DNA: TGTGCCAGCAGCTGGTCGGGGGAATTTAGCACAGATACGCAGTATTTT.

The chain carries TRBV11-3 and TRBJ2-3, with TRBD1 matching over 10 bases. The CDR3 is 18 residues long. The germline gives CDR1 SGHNT, CDR2 YENEEA. J was trimmed by 1 base and V by 4 bases; bases with no gene match: 11. The CDR3 DNA is TGTGCCAGCAGCTCCGGGACAGGGGCCCCTGGTGGCACAGATACGCAGTATTTT. This encodes CASSSGTGAPGGTDTQYF.

The chain employs TRBV6-1 and TRBJ2-3, with D possibly TRBD2 on 5 matching bases. The germline V and J ends were trimmed by 0 bases and 0 bases, with 10 bases remaining between them. The germline gives CDR1 MNHNS, CDR2 SASEGT. The CDR3 has 16 amino acids. The CDR3 DNA sequence: TGTGCCAGCAGTGAAGCCAGCGGAATTAGCACAGATACGCAGTATTTT. Its translation: CASSEASGISTDTQYF.

The chain is built from TRBV20-1 and TRBJ2-5; 7 bases agree with TRBD2. The CDR3 spans 12 residues. The J segment lost 5 bases and the V segment lost 6 bases, leaving 6 bases of the junction unmatched. CDR1 is DFQATT and CDR2 is SNEGSKA in the germline V gene (reference sequence). CDR3 loop: CSAGTTLETQYF. The CDR3 bases are TGCAGTGCCGGGACTACCTTGGAGACCCAGTACTTC.

In DNA form, the CDR3 reads TGTGCCAGCAGTGAATGGGGAGTGGTCACTGAAGCTTTCTTT. The encoded protein is CASSEWGVVTEAFF. J is TRBJ1-1 and V is TRBV12-3 or TRBV12-4; D ambiguous. There are 14 residues in the CDR3. The ends were cut back, 5 bases at V and 4 bases at J, with 14 bases in the middle.

This clonotype has at least ten counts. The V and J genes are TRBV7-2 and TRBJ1-5, with 7 bases aligning to TRBD1. This CDR3 comprises 14 residues. The germline gives CDR1 SGHTA, CDR2 FQGNSA. Unmatched junction bases numbered 5, after V lost 5 bases and J lost 4 bases. Here the CDR3 reads CASSTRQGNQPQHF. The CDR3, as DNA: TGTGCCAGCAGCACCCGACAGGGAAATCAGCCCCAGCATTTT.

As for this clonotype: Since no conserved phenylalanine or tryptophan closes the CDR3, a read error is the likely cause. The chain is built from TRBV7-9 and TRBJ2-3; 12 nucleotides agree with TRBD2. The germline gives CDR1 SEHNR, CDR2 FQNEAQ (reference sequence). Losses at the gene ends were 4 bases for V and 3 bases for J; bases not matched to a gene: 8. The CDR3 totals 17 residues. The CDR3: CASSSGTSGRSTDTQYV. DNA of the CDR3: TGTGCCAGCAGCTCCGGGACTAGCGGGCGGTCGACAGATACGCAGTATGTT.

The genes are TRBV28 and TRBJ2-5, with 7 bases lining up with TRBD1. V lost 7 bases and J lost 6; bases outside the gene matches: 5. Germline CDR1 reads MDHEN; CDR2 reads SYDVKM. There are 12 residues in the CDR3. Here the CDR3 reads CASTTGQQTQYF. CDR3 DNA sequence: TGTGCCAGCACGACAGGGCAACAGACCCAGTACTTC.

The genes are TRBV5-1 and TRBJ1-2; TRBD1 is a possible D gene (6 bases). This CDR3 region has 13 residues. CDR1 is SGHRS, CDR2 YFSETQ, per germline. V was pared by 5 bases and J by 4 bases, with 12 bases between. DNA of the CDR3: TGCGCCAGCAGATTCGGACAGACCTATGGCTACACCTTC. As protein: CASRFGQTYGYTF.

This clonotype was picked up many times. This sequence joins TRBV7-9 and TRBJ1-2, with a possible D match to TRBD1 (5 bases). Trimming removed 5 bases at V and 3 bases at J, with 13 bases between. Germline V gives CDR1 SEHNR, CDR2 FQNEAQ (reference sequence). The CDR3 has 14 amino acids. The CDR3 DNA follows: TGTGCCAGCAGCCGTACCGGGACTGACTATGGCTACACCTTC. Translation: CASSRTGTDYGYTF.

As to this clonotype: The conserved phenylalanine or tryptophan normally closing the CDR3 is absent here, so this likely arose from a read error. The limits of the CDR3 on the DNA are not certain, so only TCRdb's listed CDR3 is given. The chain is built from TRBV7-8 and TRBJ1-1; the DNA was not used to check the table's D call, TRBD1. Germline CDR1 and CDR2: SGHVS and FQNEAQ. The CDR3 numbers 14 amino acids, ends counted. The CDR3 loop is CSSSKTERTTEAYL.

This clonotype was observed at least ten times. The gene calls are TRBV7-6 and TRBJ1-5; D not certain. This CDR3 region has 15 residues. Trimming took 1 base from V and 7 from J, leaving 14 bases between them. Germline V gene sequence: CDR1 SGHVS, CDR2 FNYEAQ. The CDR3 DNA reads as TGTGCCAGCAGCTTAGGGGCGGGTAGGGAACAGCCCCAGCATTTT. Its translation is CASSLGAGREQPQHF. The variable domain in full, with the rest retrieved from reference TRBV7-6 and TRBJ1-5, is GAGVSQSPRYKVTKRGQDVALRCDPISGHVSLYWYRQALGQGPEFLTYFNYEAQQDKSGLPNDRFSAERPEGSISTLTIQRTEQRDSAMYRCASSLGAGREQPQHFGDGTRLSIL.

This sequence joins TRBV20-1 and TRBJ1-2, with D uncertain. The CDR3 covers 13 residues. V was cut by 4 bases and J by 7 bases, with 16 bases left in between. Germline V gene lookup returns CDR1 DFQATT and CDR2 SNEGSKA (reference sequence). In nucleotides, the CDR3 is TGCAGTGCTAACCCGGGCCATGTTCCTGGCTACACCTTC. Amino acid sequence: CSANPGHVPGYTF.

There are many counts of this clonotype. This sequence joins TRBV7-6 and TRBJ1-5, with D unresolved. The CDR3 is made up of 15 amino acids. Germline V gene sequence: CDR1 SGHVS, CDR2 FNYEAQ. V was cut by 2 bases and J by 1 base, with 9 bases left in between. The CDR3, as DNA: TGTGCCAGCAGCTTACAGGCGGGGAGCAATCAGCCCCAGCATTTT. It is translated as CASSLQAGSNQPQHF. The whole variable domain, remainder taken from reference TRBV7-6 and TRBJ1-5, is GAGVSQSPRYKVTKRGQDVALRCDPISGHVSLYWYRQALGQGPEFLTYFNYEAQQDKSGLPNDRFSAERPEGSISTLTIQRTEQRDSAMYRCASSLQAGSNQPQHFGDGTRLSIL.

Only a few counts were recorded for this clonotype. The chain joins TRBV20-1 to TRBJ1-3; D remains ambiguous. This CDR3 has 13 amino acids. Germline assignment: CDR1 DFQATT and CDR2 SNEGSKA (reference sequence). V shed 5 bases and J shed 1 base, with 9 bases lying between them. The CDR3 loop reads CSARHISGNTIYF. Here the CDR3 DNA reads TGCAGTGCTCGACACATTTCTGGAAACACCATATATTTT.

This sequence joins TRBV3-1 and TRBJ2-3, with 7 bases that match TRBD2. The J segment lost 3 bases and the V segment lost 1 base, leaving 7 bases of the junction unmatched. This CDR3 is built from 16 residues. Germline V gene lookup returns CDR1 LGHDT and CDR2 YNNKEL (reference sequence). CDR3 amino acids: CASSQGSGLLTDTQYF. The CDR3 nucleotides are TGTGCCAGCAGCCAAGGTAGCGGGCTGTTAACAGATACGCAGTATTTT.

With respect to this clonotype: This may be a read error, as it is one base from a much larger clone. The V and J genes are TRBV7-2 and TRBJ2-1; 11 positions match TRBD2. The CDR3 is 16 amino acids. Germline assignment: CDR1 SGHTA and CDR2 FQGNSA. The CDR3 bases are TGTGCCAGCAGCTTAATAGCGGGGGGGCAATACAATGAGCCGTTCTTC. Translated, it gives CASSLIAGGQYNEPFF.

The chain combines TRBV4-1 with TRBJ2-7, with D hard to call. CDR1 and CDR2 (germline): MGHRA, YSYEKL. The CDR3 loop spans 15 amino acids. Trimming took off 0 bases at V and 6 bases at J, with 15 bases between the two ends. CDR3 coding DNA: TGCGCCAGCAGCCAAGATTGGCTACCTACAGCCGAGCAGTACTTC. It yields the protein CASSQDWLPTAEQYF.

This sequence joins TRBV20-1 and TRBJ1-2, with 7 bases fitting TRBD1. The CDR3 loop spans 14 amino acids. The germline CDR1 and CDR2 sequences are DFQATT and SNEGSKA (reference sequence). Trimming at V came to 2 bases and at J to 4 bases, leaving 7 bases not matched to a gene. The CDR3 DNA is TGCAGTGCTAGAAGCGGGGACAGTTTCTATGGCTACACCTTC. Residues: CSARSGDSFYGYTF.

Only a few counts were recorded for this clonotype. The genes are TRBV19 and TRBJ1-1, with TRBD1 as a possible D gene (5 bases). The germline V gene has CDR1 LNHDA and CDR2 SQIVND (reference sequence). This CDR3 is built from 13 residues. The germline V and J ends were trimmed by 4 bases and 3 bases, with 9 bases remaining between them. The CDR3 protein is CASSNDRHTEAFF. CDR3 bases: TGTGCCAGTAGTAACGACAGACACACTGAAGCTTTCTTT.

V and J are TRBV18 and TRBJ2-5, with TRBD2 matching over 9 bases. The CDR3 runs 16 residues. Unmatched junction bases numbered 7, after V lost 0 bases and J lost 5 bases. The germline V gene has CDR1 KGHSH and CDR2 LQKENI. CDR3 coding DNA: TGTGCCAGCTCACCACCGCGGCGGGGGGGCGCGGAGACCCAGTACTTC. Translation gives CASSPPRRGGAETQYF.

The chain joins TRBV6-2 or TRBV6-3 to TRBJ1-5; D unresolved. This CDR3 region has 13 residues. Deletions cut 5 bases from V and 5 bases from J, with 10 bases between. Germline CDR1 is MNHEY and CDR2 is SVGEGT. The CDR3 DNA is TGTGCCAGCAGTGAGTACATTTATCAGCCCCAGCATTTT. Its translation is CASSEYIYQPQHF.

This chain connects TRBV28 to TRBJ1-3; no clear D gene. The ends were cut back, 3 bases at V and 5 bases at J, with 14 bases in the middle. In germline, CDR1 is MDHEN, CDR2 SYDVKM. This CDR3 spans 15 amino acids. DNA of the CDR3: TGTGCCAGCAGTTTCAGTGGAGGGCGTCGAAACACCATATATTTT. Translation: CASSFSGGRRNTIYF.

CDR3 sequence: CASSTGGWRNEQYF. CDR3 DNA: TGTGCCAGCAGCACCGGCGGCTGGAGGAACGAGCAGTACTTC. The chain links TRBV28 to TRBJ2-7, with D perhaps TRBD2 (5 bases). Trimming left V 6 bases short and J 5 bases short, with 17 bases between. Germline loops: CDR1 MDHEN, CDR2 SYDVKM. CDR3 length equals 14 residues.

This clonotype was seen ten or more times. J is TRBJ2-6 and V is TRBV10-3, with D hard to call. With 5 bases removed from V and 0 bases from J, the gap between germline ends came to 8 bases. This CDR3 has 15 amino acids. Germline V gene sequence: CDR1 ENHRY, CDR2 SYGVKD. CDR3 sequence (DNA): TGTGCCATCAGTCCCGTACTCTCTGGGGCCAACGTCCTGACTTTC. It codes for CAISPVLSGANVLTF.

This clonotype occurred a few times. This chain uses TRBV5-6 with TRBJ1-5; TRBD1 matches 7 bases. J was trimmed by 5 bases and V by 5 bases; bases with no gene match: 13. CDR1 and CDR2 from the germline V gene are SGHDT and YYEEEE. The CDR3 length is 16 residues. CDR3 protein: CASRHWGGGDDQPQHF. The CDR3 DNA is TGTGCCAGCAGACACTGGGGAGGGGGCGATGATCAGCCCCAGCATTTT.

This clonotype occurred many times. This chain connects TRBV6-5 to TRBJ1-5; D remains unclear. Trimming took off 2 bases at V and 4 bases at J, with 6 bases between the two ends. Germline loops: CDR1 MNHEY, CDR2 SVGAGI. CDR3 length: 13 amino acids. CDR3 DNA sequence: TGTGCCAGCAGTTACGACCGGAATCAGCCCCAGCATTTT. It encodes CASSYDRNQPQHF.

CDR3 protein: CASSLGTDEKLFF. In DNA, the CDR3 is TGTGCCAGCAGCCTCGGGACGGATGAAAAACTGTTTTTT. This chain joins TRBV11-2 and TRBJ1-4; tentative D call: TRBD1 (5 bases). The CDR3 has 13 residues. The V gene's germline CDR1 is SGHAT and CDR2 FQNNGV. Trimming shortened V by 5 bases and J by 6 bases, and 10 bases separated the two germline ends.

The chain uses TRBV7-9 and TRBJ2-1, with a possible D match to TRBD1 (6 bases). The CDR3 is 15 amino acids. Deletions cut 2 bases from V and 1 base from J, with 9 bases between. Germline V gene data show CDR1 as SEHNR and CDR2 as FQNEAQ (reference sequence). DNA for the CDR3: TGTGCCAGCAGCTTAACGCAGGGGTCCTACAATGAGCAGTTCTTC. Protein sequence: CASSLTQGSYNEQFF.

In its sample, this clonotype was seen a few times. CDR3 DNA sequence: TGTGCCAGCAGTTTACAGCATAATCAGCCCCAGCATTTT. Translated, it gives CASSLQHNQPQHF. The chain combines TRBV12-3 or TRBV12-4 with TRBJ1-5; D ambiguous. The CDR3 sequence is 13 residues long. Trimming pared 2 bases from V and 4 bases from J, leaving 6 bases between.